The 10 T cell receptor beta chains below were found in one sample sequenced in a study of T cell repertoires in cytomegalovirus infection. TCRdb ran MiXCR on the reads and lists one entry per CDR3 protein. The table includes roughly 920,000 distinct CDR3 sequences, about a third detected once. These TCRs are of unknown antigen specificity. The sequencing used cultured CD8+ T cells from PBMCs, collected from culture after CMV antigen stimulation. These receptor sequences come from a human donor in good health (CMV status not recorded). Some clones in this sample may be carry-over from other donors' samples.

The genes are TRBV13 and TRBJ1-1; 7 bases line up with TRBD1. Germline V gene data show CDR1 as PRHDT and CDR2 as FYEKMQ (reference sequence). This CDR3 region has 17 residues. Trimming removed 2 bases from V and 0 bases from J; junction bases left unmatched: 9. CDR3: CASSLTPVGTVNTEAFF. The CDR3, as DNA: TGTGCCAGCAGCTTAACTCCTGTCGGGACAGTGAACACTGAAGCTTTCTTT. Full variable domain (rest looked up from reference TRBV13 and TRBJ1-1): AAGVIQSPRHLIKEKRETATLKCYPIPRHDTVYWYQQGPGQDPQFLISFYEKMQSDKGSIPDRFSAQQFSDYHSELNMSSLELGDSALYFCASSLTPVGTVNTEAFFGQGTRLTVV.

The chain uses TRBV11-1 and TRBJ2-4; TRBD2 aligns across 10 bases. Germline CDR1 and CDR2: SGHAT and FQDESV (reference sequence). The length of the CDR3 is 16 residues. Unmatched junction bases numbered 8, after V lost 1 base and J lost 8 bases. The CDR3 DNA reads TGTGCCAGCAGCTTAGGAGCGGGGGGGCCGTCGGACATTCAGTACTTC. This gives the protein CASSLGAGGPSDIQYF.

V usage is TRBV29-1 and J usage is TRBJ2-2; 7 bases map to TRBD1. V gave up 6 bases and J gave up 6 bases; unmatched junction bases: 16. This CDR3 contains 16 residues. Germline V gene sequence: CDR1 SQVTM, CDR2 ANQGSEA. Here the CDR3 reads CSVRMADSTGAGELFF. As DNA, the CDR3 is TGCAGCGTCCGAATGGCCGACAGTACAGGGGCCGGGGAGCTGTTTTTT.

The chain combines TRBV24-1 with TRBJ1-1; no clear D gene. The CDR3 consists of 13 residues. CDR1 and CDR2 (germline): KGHDR, SFDVKD. The germline V and J ends were trimmed by 2 bases and 2 bases, with 5 bases remaining between them. CDR3 DNA sequence: TGTGCCACCAGTGATTACCTCAACACTGAAGCTTTCTTT. It translates to CATSDYLNTEAFF.

This clonotype was seen a handful of times. The chain carries TRBV6-1 and TRBJ1-1, with D tentatively TRBD1 (5 bases). The CDR3 runs 15 residues. Germline V gene sequence: CDR1 MNHNS, CDR2 SASEGT. Trimming took 0 bases from V and 1 from J, leaving 9 bases between them. This CDR3 is CASSEAPGPNTEAFF. The CDR3, as DNA: TGTGCCAGCAGTGAAGCCCCGGGACCGAACACTGAAGCTTTCTTT.

The chain has TRBV10-3 and TRBJ1-2, with TRBD1 matching over 7 bases. Germline CDR1 reads ENHRY; CDR2 reads SYGVKD. V shed 8 bases, J shed 4 bases, and the junction held 7 bases outside the gene matches. The CDR3 runs to 13 residues. The CDR3 sequence: CAILTGNLYGYTF. CDR3 sequence (DNA): TGTGCCATCCTGACAGGGAACCTCTATGGCTACACCTTC.

The rearrangement links TRBV12-5 to TRBJ1-1, with TRBD1 identical over 12 bases. V gave up 7 bases and J gave up 2 bases; unmatched junction bases: 8. The germline V gene encodes CDR1 LGHNT and CDR2 FRNRAP. This CDR3 has 16 amino acids. The CDR3 sequence: CASDPGTGGANTEAFF. In DNA, the CDR3 is TGTGCTAGTGACCCCGGGACAGGGGGCGCCAACACTGAAGCTTTCTTT.

This rearrangement joins TRBV7-2 to TRBJ1-1, with 7 bases matching TRBD1. V lost 5 bases to trimming and J lost 8 bases; unmatched junction nucleotides: 20. Germline lookup yields CDR1 SGHTA and CDR2 FQGNSA. The CDR3 contains 17 residues. CDR3 DNA: TGTGCCAGCAGCCCAAACCAACACAGGGGCCTAGGGGGGGAAGCTTTCTTT. It encodes CASSPNQHRGLGGEAFF.

V usage is TRBV5-5 and J usage is TRBJ1-2; maybe TRBD1 (5 bases). The V end was cut by 4 bases, the J end by 5 bases, with 18 bases between. This CDR3 contains 15 residues. Germline-derived CDR1 and CDR2 are SGHKS and YYEKEE (reference sequence). The CDR3 region is CASSPGAGKGYGYTF. The CDR3 DNA follows: TGTGCCAGCAGCCCCGGGGCAGGGAAAGGATATGGCTACACCTTC.

Points on this clonotype: A much larger clone sits a single nucleotide away, making a read error possible. This chain uses TRBV7-6 with TRBJ2-3, with no clear D. Germline-derived CDR1 and CDR2 are SGHVS and FNYEAQ. The CDR3 length is 13 residues. This CDR3 is CAGSSDNMDTQYF. In DNA form, the CDR3 reads TGTGCCGGCAGCTCTGACAATATGGATACGCAGTATTTT. Together with reference TRBV7-6 and TRBJ2-3, the CDR3 gives the full variable domain: GAGVSQSPRYKVTKRGQDVALRCDPISGHVSLYWYRQALGQGPEFLTYFNYEAQQDKSGLPNDRFSAERPEGSISTLTIQRTEQRDSAMYRCAGSSDNMDTQYFGPGTRLTVL.